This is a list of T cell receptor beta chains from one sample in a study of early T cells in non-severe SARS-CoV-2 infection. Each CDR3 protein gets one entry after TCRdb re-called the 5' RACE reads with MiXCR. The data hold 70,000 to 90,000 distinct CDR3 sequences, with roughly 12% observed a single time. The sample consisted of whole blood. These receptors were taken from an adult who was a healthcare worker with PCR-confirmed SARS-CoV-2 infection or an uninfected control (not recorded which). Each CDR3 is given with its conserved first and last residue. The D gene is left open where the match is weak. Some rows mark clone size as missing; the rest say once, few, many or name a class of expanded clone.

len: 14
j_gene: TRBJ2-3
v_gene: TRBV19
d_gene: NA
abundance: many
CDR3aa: CASSKQLATDTQYF
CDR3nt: TGTGCCAGTAGTAAACAGTTGGCCACAGATACGCAGTATTTT

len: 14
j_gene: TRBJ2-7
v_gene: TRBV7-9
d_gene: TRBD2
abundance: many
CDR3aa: CASSPGTSDYEQYF
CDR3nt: TGTGCCAGCAGCCCAGGGACTAGTGACTACGAGCAGTACTTC

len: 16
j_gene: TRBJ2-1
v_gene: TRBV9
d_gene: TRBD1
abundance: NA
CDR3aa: CASTPQGASAYNEQFF
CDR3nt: TGTGCCAGCACCCCCCAGGGGGCCTCGGCCTACAATGAGCAGTTCTTC

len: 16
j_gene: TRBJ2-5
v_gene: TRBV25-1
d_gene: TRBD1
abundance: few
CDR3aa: CASSESGTGARETQYF
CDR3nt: TGTGCCAGCAGTGAATCTGGGACAGGGGCCCGGGAGACCCAGTACTTC

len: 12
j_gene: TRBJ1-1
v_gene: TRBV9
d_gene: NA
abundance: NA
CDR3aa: CASSVPGAEAFF
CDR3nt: TGTGCCAGCAGCGTCCCGGGGGCTGAAGCTTTCTTT

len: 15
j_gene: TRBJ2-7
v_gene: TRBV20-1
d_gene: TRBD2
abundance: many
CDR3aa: CSARALAGGSYEQYF
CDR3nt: TGCAGTGCTAGGGCACTAGCGGGGGGCTCCTACGAGCAGTACTTC

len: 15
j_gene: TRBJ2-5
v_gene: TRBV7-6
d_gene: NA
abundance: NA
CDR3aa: CASTPEVGDQETQYF
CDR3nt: TGTGCCAGCACCCCTGAGGTGGGGGACCAAGAGACCCAGTACTTC

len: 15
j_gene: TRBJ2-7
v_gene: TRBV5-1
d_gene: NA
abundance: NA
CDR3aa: CASSLPTGSSYEQYF
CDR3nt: TGCGCCAGCAGCTTGCCGACAGGAAGCTCCTACGAGCAGTACTTC

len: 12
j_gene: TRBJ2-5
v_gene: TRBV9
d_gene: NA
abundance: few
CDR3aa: CASKGVGETQYF
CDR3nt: TGTGCCAGCAAAGGTGTCGGGGAGACCCAGTACTTC

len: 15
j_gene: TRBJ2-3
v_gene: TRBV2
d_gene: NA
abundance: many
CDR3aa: CASRGAALSTDTQYF
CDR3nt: TGTGCCAGCAGGGGCGCGGCCCTTAGCACAGATACGCAGTATTTT

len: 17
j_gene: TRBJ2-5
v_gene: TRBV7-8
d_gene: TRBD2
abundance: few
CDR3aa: CASSLAVSSGGEETQYF
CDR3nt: TGTGCCAGCAGCTTAGCGGTATCTAGCGGGGGAGAAGAGACCCAGTACTTC

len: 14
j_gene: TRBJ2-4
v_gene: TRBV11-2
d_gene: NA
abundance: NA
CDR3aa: CASSRLWRGGTPEF
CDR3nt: TGTGCCAGCAGCCGACTTTGGAGGGGAGGTACTCCGGAGTTC

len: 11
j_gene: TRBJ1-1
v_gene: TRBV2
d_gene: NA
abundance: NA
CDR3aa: CASRGYTEAFF
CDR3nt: TGTGCCAGCAGAGGTTACACTGAAGCTTTCTTT

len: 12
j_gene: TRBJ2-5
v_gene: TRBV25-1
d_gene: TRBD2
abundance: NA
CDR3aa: CASSWGEGTQYF
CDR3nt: TGTGCCAGCTCTTGGGGGGAGGGTACCCAGTACTTC

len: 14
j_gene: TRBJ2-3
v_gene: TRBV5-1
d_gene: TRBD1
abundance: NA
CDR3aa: CASIPGQDTDTQYF
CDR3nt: TGCGCCAGTATCCCTGGACAGGACACAGATACGCAGTATTTT

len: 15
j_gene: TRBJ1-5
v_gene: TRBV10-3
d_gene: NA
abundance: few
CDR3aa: CAISHEGGGNQPQHF
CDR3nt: TGTGCCATCAGTCACGAGGGGGGAGGCAATCAGCCCCAGCATTTT

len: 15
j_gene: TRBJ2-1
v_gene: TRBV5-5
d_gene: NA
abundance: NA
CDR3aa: CASSLPRASYNEQFF
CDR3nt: TGTGCCAGCAGCTTGCCCAGGGCTTCCTACAATGAGCAGTTCTTC

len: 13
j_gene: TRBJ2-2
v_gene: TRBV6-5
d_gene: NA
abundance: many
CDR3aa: CASKRVNTGELFF
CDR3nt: TGTGCCAGCAAGCGGGTGAACACCGGGGAGCTGTTTTTT

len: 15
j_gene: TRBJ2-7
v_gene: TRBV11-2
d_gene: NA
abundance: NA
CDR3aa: CASSIRDAGPYEQYF
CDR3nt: TGTGCCAGCAGCATCCGGGACGCGGGACCATACGAGCAGTACTTC

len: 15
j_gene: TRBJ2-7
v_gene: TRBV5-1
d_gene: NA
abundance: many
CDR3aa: CASSPAGTDSYEQYF
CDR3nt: TGCGCCAGCAGCCCCGCGGGGACGGACTCCTACGAGCAGTACTTC

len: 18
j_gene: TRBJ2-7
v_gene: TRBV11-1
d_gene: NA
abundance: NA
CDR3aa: CASSFLSRLGTETYEQYF
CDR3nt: TGTGCCAGCAGCTTTCTTTCCCGTTTGGGGACTGAAACCTACGAGCAGTACTTC

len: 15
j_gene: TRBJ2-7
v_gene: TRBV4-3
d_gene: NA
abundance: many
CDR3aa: CASSQDRGAAYEQYF
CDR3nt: TGCGCCAGCAGCCAAGATAGGGGCGCTGCCTACGAGCAGTACTTC

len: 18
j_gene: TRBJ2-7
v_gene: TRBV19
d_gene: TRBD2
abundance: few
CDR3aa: CASSMLAGGPLESYEQYF
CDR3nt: TGTGCCAGTAGTATGTTGGCGGGGGGGCCTCTCGAGAGCTACGAGCAGTACTTC

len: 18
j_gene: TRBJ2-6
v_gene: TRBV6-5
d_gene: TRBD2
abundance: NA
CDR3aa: CASSYSLAGLTGANVLTF
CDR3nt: TGTGCCAGCAGTTACTCCCTAGCGGGGCTTACTGGGGCCAACGTCCTGACTTTC

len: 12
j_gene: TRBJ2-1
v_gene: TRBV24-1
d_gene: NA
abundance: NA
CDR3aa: CATSDPPGEQFF
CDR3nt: TGTGCCACCAGTGACCCACCCGGAGAGCAGTTCTTC

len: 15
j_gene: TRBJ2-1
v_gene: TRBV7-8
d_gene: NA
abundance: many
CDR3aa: CASSLNAPRYNEQFF
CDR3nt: TGTGCCAGCAGCTTAAACGCTCCGCGCTACAATGAGCAGTTCTTC

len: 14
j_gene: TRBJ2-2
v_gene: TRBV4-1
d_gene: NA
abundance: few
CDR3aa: CASSQTLGAGELFF
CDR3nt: TGCGCCAGCAGCCAAACCCTTGGGGCGGGGGAGCTGTTTTTT

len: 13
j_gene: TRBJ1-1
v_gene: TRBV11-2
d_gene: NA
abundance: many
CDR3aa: CASSRQGYTEAFF
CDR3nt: TGTGCCAGCAGCCGTCAGGGGTACACTGAAGCTTTCTTT

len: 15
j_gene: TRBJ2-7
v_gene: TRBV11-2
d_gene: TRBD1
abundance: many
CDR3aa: CASSPTQGAMYEQYF
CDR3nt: TGTGCCAGCAGCCCAACACAGGGGGCTATGTACGAGCAGTACTTC

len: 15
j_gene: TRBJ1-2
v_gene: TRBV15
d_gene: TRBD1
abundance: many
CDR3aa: CATSSARTGGYGYTF
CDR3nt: TGTGCCACCAGCAGTGCCCGGACAGGGGGCTATGGCTACACCTTC

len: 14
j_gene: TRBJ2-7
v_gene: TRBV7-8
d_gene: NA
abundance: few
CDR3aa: CASSPLQGPYEQYF
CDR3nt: TGTGCCAGCAGCCCCCTGCAGGGACCCTACGAGCAGTACTTC

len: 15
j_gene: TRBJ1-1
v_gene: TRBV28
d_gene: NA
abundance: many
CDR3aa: CASSSPASGNTEAFF
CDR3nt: TGTGCCAGCAGTTCCCCCGCGTCGGGGAACACTGAAGCTTTCTTT

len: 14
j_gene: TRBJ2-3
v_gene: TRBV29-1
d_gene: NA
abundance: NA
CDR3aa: CSADKLLNTDTQYF
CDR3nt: TGCAGCGCTGACAAGCTTCTTAACACAGATACGCAGTATTTT

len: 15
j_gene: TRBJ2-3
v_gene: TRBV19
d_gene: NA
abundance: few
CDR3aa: CASSIAAAEGDTQYF
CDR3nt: TGTGCCAGTAGTATTGCGGCCGCCGAGGGAGATACGCAGTATTTT

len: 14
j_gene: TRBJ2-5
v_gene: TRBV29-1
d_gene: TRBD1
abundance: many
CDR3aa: CSVTTGGRGETQYF
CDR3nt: TGCAGCGTAACCACAGGGGGCAGGGGAGAGACCCAGTACTTC

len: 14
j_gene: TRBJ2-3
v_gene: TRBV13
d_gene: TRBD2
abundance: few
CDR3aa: CASGSGGPGFTQYF
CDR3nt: TGTGCCAGCGGTAGCGGGGGGCCGGGGTTTACGCAGTATTTT

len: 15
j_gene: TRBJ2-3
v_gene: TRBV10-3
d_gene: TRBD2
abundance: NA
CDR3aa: CAIKSAGEGTDTQYF
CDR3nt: TGTGCCATCAAGTCGGCGGGGGAGGGCACAGATACGCAGTATTTT

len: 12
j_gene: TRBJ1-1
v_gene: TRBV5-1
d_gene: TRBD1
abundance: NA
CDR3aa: CASGTGPTEAFF
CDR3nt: TGCGCCAGCGGGACAGGGCCCACTGAAGCTTTCTTT

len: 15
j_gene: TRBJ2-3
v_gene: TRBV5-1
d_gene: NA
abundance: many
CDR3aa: CASSLGGLRTDTQYF
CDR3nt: TGCGCCAGCAGCTTGGGGGGACTGCGCACAGATACGCAGTATTTT

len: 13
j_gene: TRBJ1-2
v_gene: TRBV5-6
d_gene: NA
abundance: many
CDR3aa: CASSLGRLYGYTF
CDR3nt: TGTGCCAGCAGCCTTGGACGGCTATATGGCTACACCTTC

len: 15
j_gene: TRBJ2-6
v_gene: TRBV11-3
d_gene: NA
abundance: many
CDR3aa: CASSSGGNGANVLTF
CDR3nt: TGTGCCAGCAGCTCCGGAGGGAATGGGGCCAACGTCCTGACTTTC

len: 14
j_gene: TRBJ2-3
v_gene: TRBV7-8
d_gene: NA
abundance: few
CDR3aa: CASSPLRGTDTQYF
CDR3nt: TGTGCCAGCAGCCCTCTGAGGGGCACAGATACGCAGTATTTT